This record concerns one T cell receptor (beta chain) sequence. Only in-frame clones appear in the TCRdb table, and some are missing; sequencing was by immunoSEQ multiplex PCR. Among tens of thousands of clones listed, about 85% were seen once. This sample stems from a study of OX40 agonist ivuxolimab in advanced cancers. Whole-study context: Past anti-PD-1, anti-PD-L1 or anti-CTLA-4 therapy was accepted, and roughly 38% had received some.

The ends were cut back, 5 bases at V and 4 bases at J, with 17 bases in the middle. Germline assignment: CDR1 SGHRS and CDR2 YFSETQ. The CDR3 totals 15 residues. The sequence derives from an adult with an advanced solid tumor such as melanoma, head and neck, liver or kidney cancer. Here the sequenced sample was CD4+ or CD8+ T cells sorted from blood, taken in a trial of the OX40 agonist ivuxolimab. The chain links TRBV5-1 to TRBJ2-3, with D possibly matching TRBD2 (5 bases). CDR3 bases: TGCGCCAGCAGTTCCAGCGGAACGGCGGCAGATACGCAGTATTTT. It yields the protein CASSSSGTAADTQYF.